The sequence of this T cell receptor beta chain was determined in a study of blood T cell repertoires in COVID-19. Overall study context: Some COVID-19 samples were acute and others convalescent; all came from the United States, Italy and Spain. The cDNA or gDNA used as material had been derived from T cells, B-cell-depleted T cells, or PBMCs.

The V end lost 1 base, the J end lost 4 bases, and 13 bases lay between the germline ends. Germline V gene lookup returns CDR1 MNHNY and CDR2 SVGAGI (reference sequence). The CDR3 is made up of 15 amino acids. Under the authors' procedure: Reference gene primer amplification in the assay estimated nucleated cell counts. TCRdb's copy holds only in-frame clones and misses some; the assay was immunoSEQ multiplex PCR. D and trimming were read from the DNA, whereas the V and J calls and clone size are those reported in that table. The sample includes about 180,000 clones, about 85% of them seen just once.

The chain uses TRBV6-6 and TRBJ1-2, with D possibly TRBD1 on 5 matching bases. The TCR comes from a woman under 40 with active or convalescent COVID-19. The sequenced sample was peripheral blood. For the CDR3, the DNA is TGTGCCAGCAGTTACTTGGGGGGATCTGGCTATGGCTACACCTTC. Translation gives CASSYLGGSGYGYTF.